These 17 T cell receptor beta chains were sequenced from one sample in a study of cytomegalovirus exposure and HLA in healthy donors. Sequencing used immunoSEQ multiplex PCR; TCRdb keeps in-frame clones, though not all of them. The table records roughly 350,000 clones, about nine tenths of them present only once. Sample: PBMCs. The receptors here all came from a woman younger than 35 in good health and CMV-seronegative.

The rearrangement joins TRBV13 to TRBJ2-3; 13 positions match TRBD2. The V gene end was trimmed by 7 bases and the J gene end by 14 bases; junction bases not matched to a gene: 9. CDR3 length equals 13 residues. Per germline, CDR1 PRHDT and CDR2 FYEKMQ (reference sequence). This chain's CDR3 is CASTLGLAGDRYF. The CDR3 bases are TGTGCCAGCACCCTCGGACTAGCGGGAGATCGGTATTTT.

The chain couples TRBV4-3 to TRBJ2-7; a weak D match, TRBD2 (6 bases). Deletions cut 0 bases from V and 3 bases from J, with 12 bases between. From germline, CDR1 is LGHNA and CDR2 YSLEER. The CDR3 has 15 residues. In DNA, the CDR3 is TGCGCCAGCAGCCAAGAAAGGGCGGGGAACTACGAGCAGTACTTC. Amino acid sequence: CASSQERAGNYEQYF.

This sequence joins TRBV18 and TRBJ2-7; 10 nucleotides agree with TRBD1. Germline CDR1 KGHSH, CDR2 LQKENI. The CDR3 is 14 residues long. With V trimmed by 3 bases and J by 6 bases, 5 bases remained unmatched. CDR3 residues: CASSPPGTGVEQYF. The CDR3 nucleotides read TGTGCCAGCTCACCTCCCGGGACAGGGGTCGAGCAGTACTTC. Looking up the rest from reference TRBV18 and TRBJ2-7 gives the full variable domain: NAGVMQNPRHLVRRRGQEARLRCSPMKGHSHVYWYRQLPEEGLKFMVYLQKENIIDESGMPKERFSAEFPKEGPSILRIQQVVRGDSAAYFCASSPPGTGVEQYFGPGTRLTVT.

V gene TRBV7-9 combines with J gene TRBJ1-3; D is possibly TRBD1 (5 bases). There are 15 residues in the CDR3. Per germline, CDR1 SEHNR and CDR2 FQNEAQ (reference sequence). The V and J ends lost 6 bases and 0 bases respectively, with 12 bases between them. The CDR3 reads CASSSDRLSGNTIYF. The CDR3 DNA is TGTGCCAGCAGTTCCGACAGACTCTCTGGAAACACCATATATTTT.

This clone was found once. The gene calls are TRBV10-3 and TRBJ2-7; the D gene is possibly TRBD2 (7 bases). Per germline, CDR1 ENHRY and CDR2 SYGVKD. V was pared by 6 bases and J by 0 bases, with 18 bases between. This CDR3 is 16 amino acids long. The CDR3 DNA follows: TGTGCCATCAGAAGGGGGAGCGGGGACCACTCCTACGAGCAGTACTTC. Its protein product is CAIRRGSGDHSYEQYF.

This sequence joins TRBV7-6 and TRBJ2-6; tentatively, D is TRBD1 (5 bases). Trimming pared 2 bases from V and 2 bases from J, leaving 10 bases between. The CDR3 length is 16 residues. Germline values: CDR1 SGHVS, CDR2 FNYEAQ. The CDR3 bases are TGTGCCAGCAGCTTATCCCAGGGCGCTGGGGCCAACGTCCTGACTTTC. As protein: CASSLSQGAGANVLTF.

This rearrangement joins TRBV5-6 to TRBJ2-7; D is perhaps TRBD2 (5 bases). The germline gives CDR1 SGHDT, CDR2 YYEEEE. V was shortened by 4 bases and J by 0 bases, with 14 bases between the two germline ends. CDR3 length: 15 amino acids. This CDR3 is CASSTLGVVSYEQYF. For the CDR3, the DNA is TGTGCCAGCAGCACCCTCGGGGTGGTCTCCTACGAGCAGTACTTC.

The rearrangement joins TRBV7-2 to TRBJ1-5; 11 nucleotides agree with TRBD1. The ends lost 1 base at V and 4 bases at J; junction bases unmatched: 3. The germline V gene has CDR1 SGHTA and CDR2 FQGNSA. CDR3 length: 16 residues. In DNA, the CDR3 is TGTGCCAGCAGCTTAGTGGGGACAGGGGGTAATCAGCCCCAGCATTTT. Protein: CASSLVGTGGNQPQHF.

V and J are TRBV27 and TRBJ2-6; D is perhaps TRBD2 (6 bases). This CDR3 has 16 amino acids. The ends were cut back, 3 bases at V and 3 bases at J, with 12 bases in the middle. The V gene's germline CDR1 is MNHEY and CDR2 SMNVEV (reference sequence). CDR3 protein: CASSLRRGGGANVLTF. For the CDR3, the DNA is TGTGCCAGCAGTTTGCGGAGGGGCGGTGGGGCCAACGTCCTGACTTTC. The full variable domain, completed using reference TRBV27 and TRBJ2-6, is EAQVTQNPRYLITVTGKKLTVTCSQNMNHEYMSWYRQDPGLGLRQIYYSMNVEVTDKGDVPEGYKVSRKEKRNFPLILESPSPNQTSLYFCASSLRRGGGANVLTFGAGSRLTVL.

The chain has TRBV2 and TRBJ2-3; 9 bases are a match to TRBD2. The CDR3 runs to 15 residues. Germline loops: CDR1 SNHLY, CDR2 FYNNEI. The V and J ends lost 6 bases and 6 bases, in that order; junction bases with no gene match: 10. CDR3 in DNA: TGTGCCAGCAGCTCTAGCGGGGTGCGGGGGGATACGCAGTATTTT. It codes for CASSSSGVRGDTQYF.

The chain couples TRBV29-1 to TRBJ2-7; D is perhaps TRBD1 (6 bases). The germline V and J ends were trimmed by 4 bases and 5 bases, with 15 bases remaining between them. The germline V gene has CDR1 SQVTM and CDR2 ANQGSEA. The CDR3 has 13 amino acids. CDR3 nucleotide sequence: TGCAGCGTTGGACTTGGCTCAGGGGACGAGCAGTACTTC. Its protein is CSVGLGSGDEQYF.

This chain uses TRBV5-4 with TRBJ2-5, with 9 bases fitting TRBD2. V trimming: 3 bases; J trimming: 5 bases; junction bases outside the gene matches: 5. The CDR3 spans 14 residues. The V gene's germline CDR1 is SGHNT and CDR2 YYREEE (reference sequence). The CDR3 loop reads CASSSGLASETQYF. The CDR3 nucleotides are TGTGCCAGCAGCTCCGGACTAGCGAGCGAGACCCAGTACTTC.

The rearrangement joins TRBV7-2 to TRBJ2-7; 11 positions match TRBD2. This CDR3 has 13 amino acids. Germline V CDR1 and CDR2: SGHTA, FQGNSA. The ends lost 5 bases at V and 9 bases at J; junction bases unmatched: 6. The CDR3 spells CASSPGLAGVQYF. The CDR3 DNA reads TGTGCCAGCAGCCCCGGACTAGCGGGTGTGCAGTACTTC.

CDR3 sequence reads: CASSYSPGSYGYTF. The CDR3 DNA reads TGTGCCAGCAGTTACTCGCCAGGATCCTATGGCTACACCTTC. V is TRBV4-2 and J is TRBJ1-2; no definite D call. CDR1 LGHNA and CDR2 YNFKEQ come from the germline V gene. This CDR3 spans 14 amino acids. The ends were cut back, 6 bases at V and 4 bases at J, with 15 bases in the middle.

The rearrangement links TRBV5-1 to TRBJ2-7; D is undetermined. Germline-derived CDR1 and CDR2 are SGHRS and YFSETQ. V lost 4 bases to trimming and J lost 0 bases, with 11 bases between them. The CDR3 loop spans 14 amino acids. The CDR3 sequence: CASSPPQPSYEQYF. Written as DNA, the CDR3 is TGCGCCAGCAGCCCCCCACAGCCCTCCTACGAGCAGTACTTC.

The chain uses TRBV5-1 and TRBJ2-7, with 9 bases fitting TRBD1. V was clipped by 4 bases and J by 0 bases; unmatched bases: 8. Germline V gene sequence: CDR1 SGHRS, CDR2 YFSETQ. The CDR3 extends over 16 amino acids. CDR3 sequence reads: CASSNLGQGPSYEQYF. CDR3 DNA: TGCGCCAGCAGCAACCTAGGACAGGGGCCCTCCTACGAGCAGTACTTC.

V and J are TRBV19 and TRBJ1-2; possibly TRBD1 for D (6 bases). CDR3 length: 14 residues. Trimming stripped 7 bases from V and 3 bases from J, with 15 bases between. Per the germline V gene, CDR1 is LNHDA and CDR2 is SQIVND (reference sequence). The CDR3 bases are TGTGCCAGTACCAACGCCCCAGGGGACTATGGCTACACCTTC. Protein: CASTNAPGDYGYTF.